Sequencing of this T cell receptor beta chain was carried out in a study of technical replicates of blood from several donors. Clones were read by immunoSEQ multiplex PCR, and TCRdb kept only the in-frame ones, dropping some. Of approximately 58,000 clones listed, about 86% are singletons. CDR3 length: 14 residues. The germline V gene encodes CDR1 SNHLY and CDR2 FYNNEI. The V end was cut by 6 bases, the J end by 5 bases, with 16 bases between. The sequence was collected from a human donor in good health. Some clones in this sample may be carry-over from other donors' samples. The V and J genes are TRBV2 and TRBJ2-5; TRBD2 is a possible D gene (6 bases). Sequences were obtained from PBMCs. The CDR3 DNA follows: TGTGCCAGCAGAGGGTCCGCGGGGCAGGAGACCCAGTACTTC. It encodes CASRGSAGQETQYF.